These 20 T cell receptor beta chains were all obtained from the same sample, sequenced in a study of blood T cell repertoires in COVID-19. Assay: immunoSEQ multiplex PCR; the TCRdb copy retains only in-frame clones and omits some. The repertoire holds approximately 150,000 clones, 75% to 90% seen once, with over 4% in the top ten. What was sequenced was PBMCs or T cells enriched from blood (not recorded which). The receptors were sampled from a woman between 40 and 50 years old who had been exposed to COVID-19.

The chain uses TRBV5-1 and TRBJ1-1; 8 nucleotides line up with TRBD1. The CDR3 runs to 14 residues. Trimming removed 0 bases from V and 5 bases from J; junction bases left unmatched: 3. Germline CDR1 and CDR2: SGHRS and YFSETQ. The CDR3 DNA follows: TGCGCCAGCAGCTTGGGCGACAGGGGAACTGAAGCTTTCTTT. It translates to CASSLGDRGTEAFF.

This chain uses TRBV12-3 or TRBV12-4 with TRBJ1-5; no reliable D call. V lost 3 bases, J lost 7 bases, and 10 bases lay in between. CDR3 length: 13 amino acids. The CDR3 DNA reads TGTGCCAGCAGTTTGAACGGGAGGCAGCCCCAGCATTTT. Translation: CASSLNGRQPQHF.

This clone was seen more than once but under ten times. This chain connects TRBV25-1 to TRBJ2-2; 8 bases align to TRBD2. The CDR3 length is 14 residues. Unmatched junction bases numbered 0, after V lost 3 bases and J lost 3 bases. Per germline, CDR1 MGHDK and CDR2 SYGVNS. CDR3 nucleotide sequence: TGTGCCAGCAGTGACGGGGGGGACACCGGGGAGCTGTTTTTT. This encodes CASSDGGDTGELFF.

A few counts support this clone. CDR3 protein: CASSPPTGGLSSEQYF. The CDR3 DNA reads as TGTGCCAGCTCACCCCCAACGGGAGGGCTCTCAAGCGAGCAGTACTTC. The V call is TRBV18, the J call TRBJ2-7, with 8 bases fitting TRBD2. The CDR3 has 16 amino acids. J lost 6 bases, V lost 3 bases, and 13 bases had no gene match. CDR1 and CDR2 (germline): KGHSH, LQKENI.

This CDR3 is CASSTSWRAYSNQPQHF. DNA of the CDR3: TGTGCCAGTAGTACGAGTTGGAGGGCTTATAGCAATCAGCCCCAGCATTTT. The gene calls are TRBV19 and TRBJ1-5; D gene unclear. This CDR3 spans 17 amino acids. Trimming removed 4 bases from V and 0 bases from J, with 16 bases in between. CDR1 and CDR2 from the germline V gene are LNHDA and SQIVND (reference sequence).

This chain joins TRBV3-1 (or the pseudogene TRBV3-2) and TRBJ2-4, with D possibly matching TRBD2 (5 bases). Trimming left V 9 bases short and J 7 bases short, with 10 bases between. CDR1 and CDR2 (germline): LGHDT, YNNKEL (reference sequence). CDR3 size: 11 residues. The CDR3 DNA follows: TGTGCCAGTGGATCGGGGAACATTCAGTACTTC. Translating it yields CASGSGNIQYF.

This chain links TRBV12-5 with TRBJ2-2, with 11 positions matching TRBD1. This CDR3 is 15 amino acids long. CDR1 LGHNT and CDR2 FRNRAP come from the germline V gene. V lost 5 bases and J lost 4; bases outside the gene matches: 3. The chain's CDR3 is CASGTGQGGTGELFF. The CDR3 DNA is TGTGCTAGTGGTACGGGACAGGGGGGCACCGGGGAGCTGTTTTTT.

The gene calls are TRBV4-3 and TRBJ1-1; TRBD1 might be the D (6 bases). The germline CDR1 and CDR2 sequences are LGHNA and YSLEER. The ends were cut back, 1 base at V and 8 bases at J, with 8 bases in the middle. The CDR3 consists of 12 residues. CDR3 sequence: CASSQGGLEAFF. In DNA, the CDR3 is TGCGCCAGCAGCCAAGGGGGGCTGGAAGCTTTCTTT.

This clone was observed a few times. The chain couples TRBV7-2 to TRBJ1-2; a weak D match, TRBD1 (6 bases). The V end was cut by 4 bases, the J end by 0 bases, with 9 bases between. Germline values: CDR1 SGHTA, CDR2 FQGNSA. The CDR3 consists of 14 residues. The CDR3 DNA follows: TGTGCCAGCAGCTGGACAGAAACTAACTATGGCTACACCTTC. Amino acids: CASSWTETNYGYTF.

The chain joins TRBV4-3 to TRBJ1-1, with D maybe TRBD1 (6 bases). The CDR3 consists of 15 residues. Trimming removed 7 bases at V and 4 bases at J, with 19 bases between. Germline lookup yields CDR1 LGHNA and CDR2 YSLEER. The CDR3 sequence is CASTLDRGGSTEAFF. In DNA form, the CDR3 reads TGCGCCAGCACCTTAGATAGGGGGGGAAGCACTGAAGCTTTCTTT.

The genes are TRBV2 and TRBJ1-2; 8 bases map to TRBD1. V was clipped by 3 bases and J by 7 bases; unmatched bases: 4. In germline, CDR1 is SNHLY, CDR2 FYNNEI. The CDR3 is 13 amino acids. The CDR3 reads CASSEDRVGGYTF. CDR3 bases: TGTGCCAGCAGTGAGGACAGGGTGGGTGGCTACACCTTC.

V usage is TRBV5-8 and J usage is TRBJ2-1; TRBD2 might be the D (5 bases). Per germline, CDR1 SGHTS and CDR2 YDEGEE. The CDR3 length is 16 residues. V was shortened by 0 bases and J by 0 bases, with 10 bases between the two germline ends. CDR3 protein: CASSLARRSSYNEQFF. The DNA for the CDR3 is TGTGCCAGCAGCTTGGCCAGGAGGAGCTCCTACAATGAGCAGTTCTTC.

This chain uses TRBV9 with TRBJ1-1; D is unclear. Trimming took off 3 bases at V and 6 bases at J, with 12 bases between the two ends. The CDR3 has 13 residues. Per germline, CDR1 SGDLS and CDR2 YYNGEE. For the CDR3, the DNA is TGTGCCAGCAGCGCATCCGGGATTTCTGAAGCTTTCTTT. This translates into CASSASGISEAFF.

This chain uses TRBV29-1 with TRBJ2-7, with 9 nucleotides matching TRBD1. Losses at the gene ends were 1 base for V and 4 bases for J; bases not matched to a gene: 2. The CDR3 contains 13 residues. CDR1 SQVTM and CDR2 ANQGSEA come from the germline V gene. CDR3 sequence reads: CSVEGGTGYEQYF. DNA of the CDR3: TGCAGCGTTGAAGGAGGGACAGGGTACGAGCAGTACTTC.

This clone was counted only a few times. Here the CDR3 DNA reads TGTGCCAGCACCTCCTCGGGTCAGAGAAAAGCTTTCTTT. It is translated as CASTSSGQRKAFF. V is TRBV12-3 or TRBV12-4 and J is TRBJ1-1; the D is unclear. This CDR3 has 13 amino acids. V shed 7 bases and J shed 9 bases, with 18 bases lying between them.

The sample holds a few counts of this clone. The sample carries other DNA sequences with the same CDR3. V is TRBV5-1 and J is TRBJ2-5; the D is unclear. CDR3 length: 12 amino acids. CDR1 is SGHRS, CDR2 YFSETQ, per germline. V gave up 0 bases and J gave up 4 bases, with 4 bases separating them. The CDR3, as DNA: TGCGCCAGCAGCTTGGCTAGAGAGACCCAGTACTTC. It translates to CASSLARETQYF.

This clone occurred once. This chain uses TRBV6-4 with TRBJ2-3, with TRBD2 matching over 12 bases. V trimming: 3 bases; J trimming: 5 bases; junction bases outside the gene matches: 3. CDR3 size: 15 residues. Germline V lookup: CDR1 MRHNA, CDR2 SNTAGT. The CDR3: CASSETTSGRDTQYF. The CDR3 DNA follows: TGTGCCAGCAGTGAAACGACTAGCGGGAGAGATACGCAGTATTTT.

This clone was seen more than once but under ten times. The V gene is TRBV5-1, the J gene TRBJ2-2, with a weak D call TRBD1 (5 bases). Trimming removed 2 bases at V and 6 bases at J, with 11 bases between. The CDR3 has 14 amino acids. CDR1 is SGHRS, CDR2 YFSETQ, per germline. CDR3 in amino acids: CASSFGASPGELFF. DNA for the CDR3: TGCGCCAGCAGCTTTGGGGCCAGCCCCGGGGAGCTGTTTTTT.

The V and J genes are TRBV19 and TRBJ1-5, with TRBD1 identical over 8 bases. Trimming took 5 bases from V and 4 from J; bases not matched to a gene: 4. This CDR3 spans 14 amino acids. Germline V gene lookup returns CDR1 LNHDA and CDR2 SQIVND (reference sequence). The CDR3 DNA reads as TGTGCCAGTAGTGTAACAGGGGGGAATCAGCCCCAGCATTTT. Amino acids: CASSVTGGNQPQHF.

The chain is built from TRBV28 and TRBJ1-6; tentative D call: TRBD1 (6 bases). Looked up from germline, CDR1 is MDHEN and CDR2 is SYDVKM. The CDR3 has 14 residues. The V end was cut by 6 bases, the J end by 10 bases, with 16 bases between. CDR3 loop: CASRGASDSSPLHF. CDR3 DNA sequence: TGTGCCAGCAGGGGGGCGTCAGATTCATCACCCCTCCACTTT.